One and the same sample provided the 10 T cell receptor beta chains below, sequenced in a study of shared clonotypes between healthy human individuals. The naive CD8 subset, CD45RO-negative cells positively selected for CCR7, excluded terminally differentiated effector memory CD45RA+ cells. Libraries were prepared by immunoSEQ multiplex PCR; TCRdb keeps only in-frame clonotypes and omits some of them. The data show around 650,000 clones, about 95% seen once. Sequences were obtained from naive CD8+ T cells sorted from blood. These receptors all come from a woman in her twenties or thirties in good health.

For the CDR3, the DNA is TGTGCCAGCAGCTTGGGGGGACATGGGAGGTACGAGCAGTACTTC. Translation gives CASSLGGHGRYEQYF. The rearrangement joins TRBV13 to TRBJ2-7; D could derive from TRBD1 or TRBD2 (6 bases each). This CDR3 has 15 amino acids. CDR1 and CDR2 from the germline V gene are PRHDT and FYEKMQ (reference sequence). V dropped 3 bases and J dropped 4 bases, with 16 bases sitting between them. Complete variable domain (other parts from reference TRBV13 and TRBJ2-7): AAGVIQSPRHLIKEKRETATLKCYPIPRHDTVYWYQQGPGQDPQFLISFYEKMQSDKGSIPDRFSAQQFSDYHSELNMSSLELGDSALYFCASSLGGHGRYEQYFGPGTRLTVT.

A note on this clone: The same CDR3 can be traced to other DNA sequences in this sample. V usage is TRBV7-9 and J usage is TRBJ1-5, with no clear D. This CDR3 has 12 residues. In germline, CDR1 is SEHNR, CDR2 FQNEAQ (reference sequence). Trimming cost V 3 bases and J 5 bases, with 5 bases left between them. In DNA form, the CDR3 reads TGTGCCAGCAGCTTCGGAGATCAGCCCCAGCATTTT. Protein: CASSFGDQPQHF.

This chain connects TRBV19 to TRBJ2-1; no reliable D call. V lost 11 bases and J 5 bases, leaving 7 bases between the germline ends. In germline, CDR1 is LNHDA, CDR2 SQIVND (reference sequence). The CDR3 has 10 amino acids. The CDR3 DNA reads TGTGCCCGACGTCACAATGAGCAGTTCTTC. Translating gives CARRHNEQFF. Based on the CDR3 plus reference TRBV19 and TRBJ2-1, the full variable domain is DGGITQSPKYLFRKEGQNVTLSCEQNLNHDAMYWYRQDPGQGLRLIYYSQIVNDFQKGDIAEGYSVSREKKESFPLTVTSAQKNPTAFYLCARRHNEQFFGPGTRLTVL.

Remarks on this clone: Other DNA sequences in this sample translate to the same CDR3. This CDR3 is CASSLLGTEAFF. In nucleotides, the CDR3 is TGTGCCAGCAGCTTACTGGGGACTGAAGCTTTCTTT. V and J are TRBV7-9 and TRBJ1-1; D not certain. The V and J ends lost 2 bases and 5 bases respectively, with 6 bases between them. CDR3 length: 12 residues. Germline V gene lookup returns CDR1 SEHNR and CDR2 FQNEAQ (reference sequence). Full variable domain (outside the CDR3, taken from reference TRBV7-9 and TRBJ1-1): DTGVSQNPRHKITKRGQNVTFRCDPISEHNRLYWYRQTLGQGPEFLTYFQNEAQLEKSRLLSDRFSAERPKGSFSTLEIQRTEQGDSAMYLCASSLLGTEAFFGQGTRLTVV.

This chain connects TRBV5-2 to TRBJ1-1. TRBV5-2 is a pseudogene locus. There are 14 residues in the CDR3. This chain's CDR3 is CASSQEDGVGEAFF. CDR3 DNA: TGCGCCAGCAGCCAAGAGGATGGCGTGGGGGAAGCTTTCTTT.

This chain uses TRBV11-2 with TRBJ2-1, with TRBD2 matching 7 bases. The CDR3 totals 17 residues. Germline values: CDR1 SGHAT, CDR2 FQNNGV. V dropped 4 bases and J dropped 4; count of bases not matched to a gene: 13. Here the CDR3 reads CASSSPHLAETYNEQFF. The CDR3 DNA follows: TGTGCCAGCAGCTCTCCCCATCTAGCGGAGACATACAATGAGCAGTTCTTC. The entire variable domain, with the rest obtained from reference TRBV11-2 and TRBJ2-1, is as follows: EAGVAQSPRYKIIEKRQSVAFWCNPISGHATLYWYQQILGQGPKLLIQFQNNGVVDDSQLPKDRFSAERLKGVDSTLKIQPAKLEDSAVYLCASSSPHLAETYNEQFFGPGTRLTVL.

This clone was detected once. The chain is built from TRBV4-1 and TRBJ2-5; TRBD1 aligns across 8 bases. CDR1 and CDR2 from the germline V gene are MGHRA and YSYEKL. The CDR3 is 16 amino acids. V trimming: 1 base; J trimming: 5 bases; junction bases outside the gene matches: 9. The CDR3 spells CASSQVGGQVIETQYF. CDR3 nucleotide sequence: TGCGCCAGCAGCCAAGTAGGGGGACAGGTTATCGAGACCCAGTACTTC.

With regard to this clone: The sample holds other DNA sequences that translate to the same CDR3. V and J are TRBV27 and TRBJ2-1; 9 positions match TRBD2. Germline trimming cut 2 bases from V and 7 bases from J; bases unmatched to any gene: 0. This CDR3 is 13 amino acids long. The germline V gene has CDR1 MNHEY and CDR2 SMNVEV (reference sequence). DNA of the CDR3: TGTGCCAGCAGTTTAGCGGGAGGGAATGAGCAGTTCTTC. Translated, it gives CASSLAGGNEQFF.

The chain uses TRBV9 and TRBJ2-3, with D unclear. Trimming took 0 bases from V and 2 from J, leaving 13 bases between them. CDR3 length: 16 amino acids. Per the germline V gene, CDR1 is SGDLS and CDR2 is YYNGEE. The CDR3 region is CASSVEPTHATDTQYF. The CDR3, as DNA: TGTGCCAGCAGCGTAGAGCCGACTCACGCCACAGATACGCAGTATTTT.

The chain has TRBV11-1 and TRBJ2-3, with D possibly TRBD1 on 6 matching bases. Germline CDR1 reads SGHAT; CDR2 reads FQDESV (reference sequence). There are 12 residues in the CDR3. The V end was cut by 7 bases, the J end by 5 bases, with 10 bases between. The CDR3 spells CASNGGLDTQYF. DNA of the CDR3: TGTGCCAGCAATGGGGGCTTAGATACGCAGTATTTT.